This TCR beta chain was documented in a study of blood T cell repertoires in COVID-19. The overall study: Samples came from the United States, Italy and Spain, spanning acute and convalescent COVID-19.

Original analysis: From reference gene primer amplification, estimates of nucleated cell counts were derived. Clones were read by immunoSEQ multiplex PCR, and TCRdb kept only the in-frame ones, dropping some. V, J and clone size are those of that table, while D and trimming were read from the DNA. Of 200,000 to 250,000 clones in the sample, about 85% were seen once. The sample taken for sequencing was peripheral blood. The sequence derives from a man aged 35 to 55 with acute or convalescent COVID-19.

CDR3: CATSRDLGGGQEQYF. DNA for the CDR3: TGTGCCACCAGCAGAGATTTGGGCGGGGGCCAAGAGCAGTACTTC. The genes are TRBV15 and TRBJ2-7; maybe TRBD2 (7 bases). This CDR3 is built from 15 residues. Germline CDR1 and CDR2: LNHNV and YYDKDF (reference sequence). Between the trimmed V and J ends, which lost 0 bases and 7 bases, there was a span of 16 bases.